Presented here are 16 T cell receptor beta chains from one specimen sequenced in a study of shared clonotypes between healthy human individuals. Measured with immunoSEQ multiplex PCR; TCRdb has only the in-frame clones, and not every one. The table has 2 million or so clones, just under 95% seen once. As defined, naive CD8 cells were CD45RO-negative and positively selected for CCR7, with terminally differentiated effector memory CD45RA+ cells excluded. Material for sequencing was naive CD8+ T cells sorted from blood. The receptors derive from a man aged 18 to 35 in good health.

This chain links TRBV29-1 with TRBJ2-5; 9 nucleotides agree with TRBD1. The CDR3 is made up of 16 amino acids. The germline gives CDR1 SQVTM, CDR2 ANQGSEA. J was trimmed by 4 bases and V by 4 bases; bases with no gene match: 13. CDR3 loop: CSVAIPGQGLAETQYF. CDR3 nucleotides: TGCAGCGTTGCTATCCCGGGACAGGGTTTGGCAGAGACCCAGTACTTC.

The chain has TRBV28 and TRBJ2-7; maybe TRBD1 (6 bases). V was shortened by 7 bases and J by 1 base, with 8 bases between the two germline ends. This CDR3 has 12 residues. In germline, CDR1 is MDHEN, CDR2 SYDVKM. CDR3 in amino acids: CASTGESYEQYF. The CDR3 DNA follows: TGTGCCAGCACAGGGGAATCCTACGAGCAGTACTTC.

V gene TRBV2 combines with J gene TRBJ1-1; no clear D. V was trimmed by 6 bases and J by 5 bases, leaving 13 bases between them. The CDR3 covers 13 residues. Germline V lookup: CDR1 SNHLY, CDR2 FYNNEI. The CDR3 coding sequence is TGTGCCAGCAGGGAGATAAGTAGGACTGAAGCTTTCTTT. This translates into CASREISRTEAFF. Based on the CDR3 plus reference TRBV2 and TRBJ1-1, the full variable domain is EPEVTQTPSHQVTQMGQEVILRCVPISNHLYFYWYRQILGQKVEFLVSFYNNEISEKSEIFDDQFSVERPDGSNFTLKIRSTKLEDSAMYFCASREISRTEAFFGQGTRLTVV.

The V and J genes are TRBV6-5 and TRBJ2-3, with D possibly matching TRBD1 (5 bases). Germline V gene sequence: CDR1 MNHEY, CDR2 SVGAGI. V lost 4 bases and J lost 1, with 9 bases in between. The CDR3 contains 14 residues. The chain's CDR3 is CASSWGRGTDTQYF. CDR3 bases: TGTGCCAGCAGTTGGGGCAGGGGCACAGATACGCAGTATTTT.

The chain joins TRBV12-5 to TRBJ2-2; D unclear. CDR1 and CDR2 (germline): LGHNT, FRNRAP. This CDR3 comprises 13 residues. The V and J ends lost 5 bases and 4 bases respectively, with 8 bases between them. CDR3 coding DNA: TGTGCTAGTGGTCCTTCCCTCACCGGGGAGCTGTTTTTT. It is translated as CASGPSLTGELFF.

This chain joins TRBV10-3 and TRBJ2-1; TRBD2 agrees at 13 bases. Looked up from germline, CDR1 is ENHRY and CDR2 is SYGVKD. The CDR3 length is 22 residues. Losses at the gene ends were 6 bases for V and 2 bases for J; bases not matched to a gene: 22. The CDR3, as DNA: TGTGCCATCAGCTACCAATCCGAGCCGGGACTAGCGGGGTTTGGGCCCTACAATGAGCAGTTCTTC. This translates into CAISYQSEPGLAGFGPYNEQFF.

For this clone: One end of the junction does not line up with germline, which may come from a read error. The rearrangement joins TRBV7-7 to TRBJ1-5, with D possibly being TRBD1 (5 bases). The CDR3 is 17 residues long. The germline CDR1 and CDR2 sequences are SSHAT and FNYEAQ (reference sequence). This CDR3 is CASSLKAAGVADQPQHF. In DNA form, the CDR3 reads TGTGCTAGCAGCTTAAAGGCGGCGGGGGTTGCAGATCAGCCCCAGCATTTT.

This rearrangement joins TRBV4-1 to TRBJ2-1; D unresolved. Trimming took 0 bases from V and 9 from J, leaving 9 bases between them. Germline V gene data show CDR1 as MGHRA and CDR2 as YSYEKL. The CDR3 is made up of 13 amino acids. The chain's CDR3 is CASSQEGPTEQFF. DNA for the CDR3: TGCGCCAGCAGCCAAGAGGGCCCTACTGAGCAGTTCTTC.

The chain has TRBV30 and TRBJ2-1, with a weak D call TRBD1 (5 bases). Trimming removed 0 bases from V and 8 bases from J, with 8 bases in between. The CDR3 is 12 residues long. Germline V gene data show CDR1 as GTSNPN and CDR2 as SVGIG (reference sequence). CDR3 DNA sequence: TGTGCCTGGAGTGTACAGGACGATGAGCAGTTCTTC. Translation gives CAWSVQDDEQFF.

The chain recombines TRBV5-6 with TRBJ2-7; D not certain. Trimming removed 3 bases at V and 6 bases at J, with 7 bases between. This CDR3 is built from 11 residues. The germline V gene encodes CDR1 SGHDT and CDR2 YYEEEE. This CDR3 reads CASSSQAEQYF. The CDR3 coding sequence is TGTGCCAGCAGCTCCCAGGCCGAGCAGTACTTC. The whole variable domain, remainder taken from reference TRBV5-6 and TRBJ2-7, is DAGVTQSPTHLIKTRGQQVTLRCSPKSGHDTVSWYQQALGQGPQFIFQYYEEEERQRGNFPDRFSGHQFPNYSSELNVNALLLGDSALYLCASSSQAEQYFGPGTRLTVT.

The chain links TRBV7-9 to TRBJ2-3; D call uncertain. Germline V gene sequence: CDR1 SEHNR, CDR2 FQNEAQ (reference sequence). The germline V and J ends were trimmed by 2 bases and 6 bases, with 15 bases remaining between them. The CDR3 contains 15 residues. The chain's CDR3 is CASSLFDGPRDTQYF. The CDR3 DNA sequence: TGTGCCAGCAGCTTATTTGATGGGCCCCGGGATACGCAGTATTTT.

The chain carries TRBV13 and TRBJ2-7; unclear D gene. Germline V lookup: CDR1 PRHDT, CDR2 FYEKMQ (reference sequence). Trimming cost V 4 bases and J 3 bases, with 7 bases left between them. CDR3 size: 12 residues. This CDR3 is CASSSTLYEQYF. For the CDR3, the DNA is TGTGCCAGCAGCTCCACACTCTACGAGCAGTACTTC. The full variable domain, rest sourced from reference TRBV13 and TRBJ2-7, is AAGVIQSPRHLIKEKRETATLKCYPIPRHDTVYWYQQGPGQDPQFLISFYEKMQSDKGSIPDRFSAQQFSDYHSELNMSSLELGDSALYFCASSSTLYEQYFGPGTRLTVT.

The J gene is TRBJ1-1, the V gene TRBV6-1; no clear D. The CDR3 runs 13 residues. The germline V and J ends were trimmed by 3 bases and 0 bases, with 5 bases remaining between them. The germline V gene has CDR1 MNHNS and CDR2 SASEGT. For the CDR3, the DNA is TGTGCCAGCAGTGATTGGCTGAACACTGAAGCTTTCTTT. Protein: CASSDWLNTEAFF.

The rearrangement links TRBV4-1 to TRBJ2-3, with D possibly TRBD2 on 6 matching bases. Germline CDR1 is MGHRA and CDR2 is YSYEKL. V lost 1 base and J 10 bases, leaving 15 bases between the germline ends. This CDR3 is 14 amino acids long. CDR3 amino acids: CASSQGQLAPPQYF. The CDR3 region has the DNA TGCGCCAGCAGCCAAGGCCAACTAGCACCCCCGCAGTATTTT.

The chain joins TRBV11-2 to TRBJ2-5; 9 positions agree with TRBD2. Germline values: CDR1 SGHAT, CDR2 FQNNGV. After removal of 4 bases from V and 2 bases from J, the junction contained 8 bases not matched to a gene. This CDR3 has 16 residues. The CDR3 spells CASSSKTSGSQETQYF. The DNA of the CDR3 is TGTGCCAGCAGCTCAAAGACTAGCGGTTCTCAAGAGACCCAGTACTTC. Based on the CDR3 plus reference TRBV11-2 and TRBJ2-5, the full variable domain is EAGVAQSPRYKIIEKRQSVAFWCNPISGHATLYWYQQILGQGPKLLIQFQNNGVVDDSQLPKDRFSAERLKGVDSTLKIQPAKLEDSAVYLCASSSKTSGSQETQYFGPGTRLLVL.

The chain uses TRBV6-1 and TRBJ2-1; tentatively, D is TRBD2 (6 bases). The CDR3 runs 16 residues. V was shortened by 0 bases and J by 3 bases, with 12 bases between the two germline ends. Germline CDR1 reads MNHNS; CDR2 reads SASEGT. CDR3 amino acids: CASSEAFGGSYNEQFF. The CDR3, as DNA: TGTGCCAGCAGTGAAGCGTTCGGGGGAAGCTACAATGAGCAGTTCTTC.